The entry that follows covers one TCR beta chain sequence. This CDR3 contains 17 residues. Germline trimming cut 9 bases from V and 7 bases from J; bases unmatched to any gene: 18. In germline, CDR1 is SGHTA, CDR2 FQGTGA. The sample is drawn from a study of T-cell reconstitution after alpha-beta-depleted transplantation in children. Preparation of the TCRbeta library used unique molecular identifiers. TCRdb ran MiXCR on the PCR reads and lists one entry per CDR3 protein. The sample records some 600,000 distinct CDR3 sequences, 13% being singletons. This chain joins TRBV7-3 and TRBJ2-1, with 10 positions matching TRBD2. The source is a male patient aged 10 to 17 who had a stem cell transplant for acute myeloid leukemia, so the T cells may come from the graft donor. The sequences come from PBMCs, mostly from graft donor cells, collected 360 days after TCRalphabeta/CD19-depleted stem cell transplant. CDR3 nucleotide sequence: TGTGCCAGTGAGCTTCTGGGTAAAGCGGGAGGGCCGAATGAGCAGTTCTTC. As protein: CASELLGKAGGPNEQFF.